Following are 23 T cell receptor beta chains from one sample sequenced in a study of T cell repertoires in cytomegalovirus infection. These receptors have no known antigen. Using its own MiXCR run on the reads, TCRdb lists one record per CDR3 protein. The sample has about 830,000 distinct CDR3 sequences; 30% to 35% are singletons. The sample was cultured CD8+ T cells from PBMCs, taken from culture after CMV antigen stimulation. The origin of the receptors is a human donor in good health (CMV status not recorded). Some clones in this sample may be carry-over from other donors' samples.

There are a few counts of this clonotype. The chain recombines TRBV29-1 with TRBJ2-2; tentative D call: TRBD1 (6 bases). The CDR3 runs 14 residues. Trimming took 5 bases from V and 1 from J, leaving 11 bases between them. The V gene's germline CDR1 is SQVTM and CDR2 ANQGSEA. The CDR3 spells CSVPGHQNTGELFF. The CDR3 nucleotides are TGCAGCGTTCCGGGACACCAGAACACCGGGGAGCTGTTTTTT.

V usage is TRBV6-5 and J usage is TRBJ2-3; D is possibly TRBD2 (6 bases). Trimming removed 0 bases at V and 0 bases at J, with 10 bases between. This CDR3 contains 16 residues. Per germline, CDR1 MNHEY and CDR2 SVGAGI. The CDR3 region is CASSYSGGASTDTQYF. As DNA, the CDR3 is TGTGCCAGCAGTTACTCCGGCGGGGCGAGCACAGATACGCAGTATTTT.

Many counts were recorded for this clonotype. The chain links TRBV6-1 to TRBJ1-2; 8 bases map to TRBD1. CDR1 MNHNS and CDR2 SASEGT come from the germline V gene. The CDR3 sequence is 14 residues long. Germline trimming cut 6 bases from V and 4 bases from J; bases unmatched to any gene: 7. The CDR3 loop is CASRGTGATYGYTF. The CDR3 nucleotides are TGTGCCAGCAGAGGGACAGGAGCTACCTATGGCTACACCTTC.

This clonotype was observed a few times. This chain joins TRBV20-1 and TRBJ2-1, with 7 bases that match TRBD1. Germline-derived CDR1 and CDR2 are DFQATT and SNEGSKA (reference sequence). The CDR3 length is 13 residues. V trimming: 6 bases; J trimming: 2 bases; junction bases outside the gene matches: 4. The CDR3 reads CSASQGAYNEQFF. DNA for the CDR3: TGCAGTGCCAGCCAGGGGGCCTACAATGAGCAGTTCTTC.

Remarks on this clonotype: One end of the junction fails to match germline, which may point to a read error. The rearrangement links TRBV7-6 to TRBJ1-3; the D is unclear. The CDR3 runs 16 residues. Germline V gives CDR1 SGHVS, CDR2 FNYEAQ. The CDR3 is CANSFFAGDSGNTIYF. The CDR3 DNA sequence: TGTGCCAACAGCTTTTTCGCAGGCGACTCTGGAAACACCATATATTTT.

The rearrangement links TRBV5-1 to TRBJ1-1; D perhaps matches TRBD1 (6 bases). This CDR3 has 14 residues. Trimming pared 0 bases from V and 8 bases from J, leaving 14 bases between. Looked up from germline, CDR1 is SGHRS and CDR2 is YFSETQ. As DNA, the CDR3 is TGCGCCAGCAGCTTGGAACGACAGGACCACGAAGCTTTCTTT. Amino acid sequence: CASSLERQDHEAFF.

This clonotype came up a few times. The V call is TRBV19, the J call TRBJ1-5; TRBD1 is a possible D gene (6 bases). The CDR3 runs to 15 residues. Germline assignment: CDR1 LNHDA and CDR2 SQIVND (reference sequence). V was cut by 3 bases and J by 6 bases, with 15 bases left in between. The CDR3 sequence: CASSIVETGRQPQHF. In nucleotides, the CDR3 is TGTGCCAGTAGTATTGTTGAGACAGGCCGTCAGCCCCAGCATTTT. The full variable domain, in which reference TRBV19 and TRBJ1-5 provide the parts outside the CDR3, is DGGITQSPKYLFRKEGQNVTLSCEQNLNHDAMYWYRQDPGQGLRLIYYSQIVNDFQKGDIAEGYSVSREKKESFPLTVTSAQKNPTAFYLCASSIVETGRQPQHFGDGTRLSIL.

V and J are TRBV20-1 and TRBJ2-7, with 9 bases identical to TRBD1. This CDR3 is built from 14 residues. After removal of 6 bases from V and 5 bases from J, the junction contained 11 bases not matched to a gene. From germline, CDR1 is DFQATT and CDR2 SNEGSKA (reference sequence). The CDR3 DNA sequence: TGCAGTGCGGGATCGGGGACAGGGATCGACGAGCAGTACTTC. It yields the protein CSAGSGTGIDEQYF.

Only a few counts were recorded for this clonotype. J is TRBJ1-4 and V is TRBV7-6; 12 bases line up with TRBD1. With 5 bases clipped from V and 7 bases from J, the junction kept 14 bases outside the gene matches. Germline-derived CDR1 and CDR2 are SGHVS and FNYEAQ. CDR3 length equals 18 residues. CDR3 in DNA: TGTGCCAGCAGCCCCGGGACAGGGGGCGCGGGGGATCGTGAAAAACTGTTTTTT. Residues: CASSPGTGGAGDREKLFF.

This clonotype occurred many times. CDR3 region: CASSLVGLAALGETQYF. The CDR3 region has the DNA TGTGCCAGCAGCTTAGTCGGACTAGCGGCCTTGGGGGAGACCCAGTACTTC. This sequence joins TRBV7-2 and TRBJ2-5; 10 bases line up with TRBD2. This CDR3 has 17 residues. CDR1 is SGHTA and CDR2 is FQGNSA in the germline V gene. V gave up 1 base and J gave up 5 bases; unmatched junction bases: 10. The whole variable domain, filled in from reference TRBV7-2 and TRBJ2-5, reads GAGVSQSPSNKVTEKGKDVELRCDPISGHTALYWYRQSLGQGLEFLIYFQGNSAPDKSGLPSDRFSAERTGGSVSTLTIQRTQQEDSAVYLCASSLVGLAALGETQYFGPGTRLLVL.

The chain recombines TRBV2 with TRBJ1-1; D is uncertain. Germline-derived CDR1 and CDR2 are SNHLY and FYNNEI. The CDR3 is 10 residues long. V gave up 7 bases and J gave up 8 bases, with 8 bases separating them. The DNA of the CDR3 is TGTGCCAGCAACGGTGGCGAAGCTTTCTTT. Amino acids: CASNGGEAFF. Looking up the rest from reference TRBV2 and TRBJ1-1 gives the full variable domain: EPEVTQTPSHQVTQMGQEVILRCVPISNHLYFYWYRQILGQKVEFLVSFYNNEISEKSEIFDDQFSVERPDGSNFTLKIRSTKLEDSAMYFCASNGGEAFFGQGTRLTVV.

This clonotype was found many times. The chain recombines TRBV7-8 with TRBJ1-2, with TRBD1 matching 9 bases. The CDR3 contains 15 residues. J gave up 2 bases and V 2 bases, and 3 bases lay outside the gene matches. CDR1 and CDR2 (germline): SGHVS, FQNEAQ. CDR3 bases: TGTGCCAGCAGCTTACGGACAGGGGAGAACTATGGCTACACCTTC. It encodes CASSLRTGENYGYTF. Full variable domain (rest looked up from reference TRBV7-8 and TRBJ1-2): GAGVSQSPRYKVAKRGQDVALRCDPISGHVSLFWYQQALGQGPEFLTYFQNEAQLDKSGLPSDRFFAERPEGSVSTLKIQRTQQEDSAVYLCASSLRTGENYGYTFGSGTRLTVV.

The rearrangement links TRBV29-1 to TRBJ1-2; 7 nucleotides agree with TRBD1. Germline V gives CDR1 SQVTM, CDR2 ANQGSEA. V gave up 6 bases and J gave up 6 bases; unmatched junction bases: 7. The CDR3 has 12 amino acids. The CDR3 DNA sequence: TGCAGCGTCGACGACAGGGCGGATGGCTACACCTTC. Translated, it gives CSVDDRADGYTF.

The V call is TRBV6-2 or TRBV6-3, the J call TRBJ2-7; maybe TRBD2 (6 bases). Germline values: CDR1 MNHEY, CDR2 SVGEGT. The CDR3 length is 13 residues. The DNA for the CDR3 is TGTACCAGCAGTTACGGAGGGTATACCGAGCAGTACGTC. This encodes CTSSYGGYTEQYV.

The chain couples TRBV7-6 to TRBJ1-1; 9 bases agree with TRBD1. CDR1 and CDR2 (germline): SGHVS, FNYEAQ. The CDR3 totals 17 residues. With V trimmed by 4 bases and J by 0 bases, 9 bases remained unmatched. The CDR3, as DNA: TGTGCCAGCAGCTCAGTTGGGACAGGGCCCATGAACACTGAAGCTTTCTTT. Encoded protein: CASSSVGTGPMNTEAFF.

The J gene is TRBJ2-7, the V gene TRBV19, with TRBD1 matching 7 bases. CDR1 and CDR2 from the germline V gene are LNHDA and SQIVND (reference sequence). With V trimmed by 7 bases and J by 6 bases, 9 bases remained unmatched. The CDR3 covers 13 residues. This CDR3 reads CASTQGVPVEQYV. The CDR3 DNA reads TGTGCCAGTACCCAGGGGGTCCCCGTCGAGCAGTACGTC.

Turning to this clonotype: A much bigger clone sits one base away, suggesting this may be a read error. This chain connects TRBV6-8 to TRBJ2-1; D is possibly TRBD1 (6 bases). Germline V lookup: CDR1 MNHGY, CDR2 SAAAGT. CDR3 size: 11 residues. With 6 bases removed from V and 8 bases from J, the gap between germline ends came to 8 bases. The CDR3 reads CASRAGDEQFF. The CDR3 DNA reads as TGTGCCAGCAGGGCAGGGGATGAGCAGTTCTTC.

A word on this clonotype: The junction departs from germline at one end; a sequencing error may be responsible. CDR3 DNA sequence: TGTGCCAACAGCTTAGTACACAGGGACATACGGTATAGCAATCAGCCCCAGCATTTT. Translating gives CANSLVHRDIRYSNQPQHF. The chain couples TRBV7-2 to TRBJ1-5, with D possibly matching TRBD1 (6 bases). CDR1 and CDR2 (germline): SGHTA, FQGNSA. This CDR3 spans 19 amino acids.

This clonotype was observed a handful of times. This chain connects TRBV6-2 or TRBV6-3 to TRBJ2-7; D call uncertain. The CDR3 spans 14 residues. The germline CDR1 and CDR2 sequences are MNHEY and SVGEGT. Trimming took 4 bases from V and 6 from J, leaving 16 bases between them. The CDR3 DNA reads TGTGCCAGCAGTTGGGCCACCGACGCCGTCGAGCAGTACGTC. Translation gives CASSWATDAVEQYV.

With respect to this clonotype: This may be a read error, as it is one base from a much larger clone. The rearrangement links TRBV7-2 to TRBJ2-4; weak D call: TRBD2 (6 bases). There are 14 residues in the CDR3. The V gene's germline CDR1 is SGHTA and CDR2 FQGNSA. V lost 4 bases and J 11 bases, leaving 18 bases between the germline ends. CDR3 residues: CASSSTGRRDFQYF. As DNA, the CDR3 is TGTGCCAGCAGCTCGACGGGAAGAAGGGACTTTCAGTACTTC.

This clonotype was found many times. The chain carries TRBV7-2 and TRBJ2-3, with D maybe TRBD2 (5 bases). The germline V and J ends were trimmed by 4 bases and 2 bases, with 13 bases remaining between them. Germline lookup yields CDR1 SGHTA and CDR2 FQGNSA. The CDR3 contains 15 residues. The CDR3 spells CASSSDFLLTDTQYF. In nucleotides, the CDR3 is TGTGCCAGCAGCTCGGACTTCCTCCTCACAGATACGCAGTATTTT.

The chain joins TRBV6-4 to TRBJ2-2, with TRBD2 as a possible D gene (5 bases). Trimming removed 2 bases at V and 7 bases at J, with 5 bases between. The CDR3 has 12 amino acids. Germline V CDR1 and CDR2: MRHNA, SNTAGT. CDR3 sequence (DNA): TGTGCCAGCAGTGACGCGGGCGGGGAGCTGTTTTTT. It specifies CASSDAGGELFF.

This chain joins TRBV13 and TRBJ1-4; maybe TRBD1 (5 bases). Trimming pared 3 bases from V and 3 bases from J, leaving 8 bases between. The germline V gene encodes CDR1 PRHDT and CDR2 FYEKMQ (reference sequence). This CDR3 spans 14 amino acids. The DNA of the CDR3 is TGTGCCAGCAGCTTTGGAGGGGCTAATGAAAAACTGTTTTTT. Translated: CASSFGGANEKLFF.